The clone carrying this TCR beta chain showed up many times. Antigen: not known. J lost 5 bases, V lost 2 bases, and 11 bases had no gene match. CDR1 and CDR2 (germline): SGDLS, YYNGEE. CDR3 length: 17 residues. These data originate in a study of T-cell reconstitution after alpha-beta-depleted transplantation in children. General study findings and limits: About two months after transplant, alpha-beta T cells reportedly came from several hundred expanded graft clones.

Unique molecular identifiers were incorporated during preparation of the TCRbeta library. In TCRdb, the PCR reads were re-called with MiXCR into one record per CDR3 protein. The table has around 130,000 distinct CDR3 sequences, roughly 9% seen once; the top ten hold 20% to 30%. The rearrangement joins TRBV9 to TRBJ2-2, with 8 bases aligning to TRBD1. The sequences come from PBMCs, mostly from graft donor cells, collected 180 days after TCRalphabeta/CD19-depleted stem cell transplant. The TCR was taken from a girl under three years old who had a stem cell transplant for combined immunodeficiency, so the T cells may come from the graft donor. CDR3 nucleotide sequence: TGTGCCAGCAGCGTCACCACTCAGGGGGCTAGGACCGGGGAGCTGTTTTTT. Protein sequence: CASSVTTQGARTGELFF.